One sample yielded the 6 T cell receptor beta chains listed below, sequenced in a study of cytomegalovirus exposure and HLA in healthy donors. PCR involved 60 Vbeta and 13 Jbeta primers. Using immunoSEQ multiplex PCR, the repertoire was profiled, and TCRdb retains in-frame clones only, with some absent. Of 95,000 to 150,000 clones listed, approximately 72% are singletons. The sample consisted of PBMCs. The receptors stem from a man between 18 and 35 years old in good health and CMV-seronegative.

This clone has a handful of counts. This chain connects TRBV7-3 to TRBJ1-2; D gene ambiguous. This CDR3 is built from 14 residues. V was pared by 2 bases and J by 7 bases, with 14 bases between. Germline CDR1 SGHTA, CDR2 FQGTGA. The CDR3 region is CASSLGGGYGGYTF. The CDR3 nucleotides read TGTGCCAGCAGCTTAGGTGGAGGGTACGGTGGCTACACCTTC.

The chain joins TRBV10-1 to TRBJ2-3; TRBD1 might be the D (6 bases). Germline V CDR1 and CDR2: WNHNN, SYGVQD (reference sequence). This CDR3 comprises 15 residues. The germline V and J ends were trimmed by 6 bases and 2 bases, with 15 bases remaining between them. The CDR3 loop is CASSQDSPNTDTQYF. CDR3 sequence (DNA): TGCGCCAGCAGCCAGGACAGCCCAAACACAGATACGCAGTATTTT.

In DNA, the CDR3 is TGTGCCAGCAGTTTGGGACAGGGCTGGCAGCCCCAGCATTTT. This encodes CASSLGQGWQPQHF. The rearrangement joins TRBV28 to TRBJ1-5, with 9 positions matching TRBD1. The V gene end was trimmed by 3 bases and the J gene end by 7 bases; junction bases not matched to a gene: 4. This CDR3 is built from 14 residues. Looked up from germline, CDR1 is MDHEN and CDR2 is SYDVKM.

This clone was picked up a small number of times. The V call is TRBV7-2, the J call TRBJ2-1; the match to TRBD1 covers 7 bases. This CDR3 has 11 residues. Germline trimming cut 5 bases from V and 12 bases from J; bases unmatched to any gene: 4. CDR1 and CDR2 (germline): SGHTA, FQGNSA. Here the CDR3 reads CASSQTGRQFF. The CDR3 DNA is TGTGCCAGCAGCCAGACAGGGAGGCAGTTCTTC. The full variable domain, its missing parts supplied by reference TRBV7-2 and TRBJ2-1, is GAGVSQSPSNKVTEKGKDVELRCDPISGHTALYWYRQSLGQGLEFLIYFQGNSAPDKSGLPSDRFSAERTGGSVSTLTIQRTQQEDSAVYLCASSQTGRQFFGPGTRLTVL.

CDR3: CAVRQVPNTEAFF. The CDR3 DNA follows: TGTGCCGTAAGACAGGTACCGAACACTGAAGCTTTCTTT. The chain joins TRBV6-5 to TRBJ1-1, with D possibly TRBD1 on 6 matching bases. The CDR3 runs to 13 residues. Deletions cut 11 bases from V and 1 base from J, with 14 bases between. CDR1 and CDR2 (germline): MNHEY, SVGAGI.

The chain carries TRBV2 and TRBJ1-5, with D perhaps TRBD1 (6 bases). The CDR3 sequence is 13 residues long. V was trimmed by 6 bases and J by 2 bases, leaving 8 bases between them. Germline assignment: CDR1 SNHLY and CDR2 FYNNEI. CDR3 sequence (DNA): TGTGCCAGCAGGTCAGGGGGCAATCAGCCCCAGCATTTT. Translated: CASRSGGNQPQHF.